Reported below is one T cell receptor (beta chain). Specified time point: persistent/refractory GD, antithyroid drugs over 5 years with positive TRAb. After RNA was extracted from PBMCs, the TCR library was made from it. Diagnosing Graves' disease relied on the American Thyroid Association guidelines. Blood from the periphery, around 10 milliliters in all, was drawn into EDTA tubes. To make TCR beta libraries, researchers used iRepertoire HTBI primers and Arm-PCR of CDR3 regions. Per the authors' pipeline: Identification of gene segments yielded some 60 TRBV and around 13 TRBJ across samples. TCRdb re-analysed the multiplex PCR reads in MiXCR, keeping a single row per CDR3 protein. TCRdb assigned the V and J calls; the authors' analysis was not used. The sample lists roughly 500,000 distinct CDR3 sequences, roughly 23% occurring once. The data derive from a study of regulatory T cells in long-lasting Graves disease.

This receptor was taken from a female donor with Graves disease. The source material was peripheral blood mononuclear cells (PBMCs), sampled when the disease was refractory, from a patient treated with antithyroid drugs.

CDR3 amino acids: CASSTGTSEAFF. CDR3 nucleotide sequence: TGTGCCAGTAGTACCGGGACAAGTGAAGCTTTCTTT. The chain employs TRBV19 and TRBJ1-1, with D possibly matching TRBD1 (6 bases). The germline V gene has CDR1 LNHDA and CDR2 SQIVND (reference sequence). V shed 4 bases and J shed 7 bases, with 10 bases lying between them. This CDR3 has 12 residues.